The next 18 T cell receptor beta chains were all read from a single sample in a study of blood T cell repertoires in COVID-19 (TCRdb year 2020). Libraries were constructed by the immunoSEQ multiplex PCR assay. This is the immuneACCESS table as TCRdb keeps it, with only in-frame sequences that have V and J called. A part of the clones is gone; compared with another copy, unresolved V genes explain less than half, and the rest is unexplained. The sample data list 200,000 to 300,000 clones, and around nine tenths of these were observed just once. The ten largest clones capture about 5.2% of the sample. The sequenced sample was peripheral blood. All receptors come from a woman aged 55-70 years with COVID-19, enrolled during active disease.

The chain recombines TRBV7-3 with TRBJ2-6, with 8 bases matching TRBD1. The CDR3 is 18 amino acids. Germline values: CDR1 SGHTA, CDR2 FQGTGA. V shed 2 bases, J shed 4 bases, and the junction held 10 bases outside the gene matches. The CDR3 reads CASSLYSGGVTGANVLTF. The DNA of the CDR3 is TGTGCCAGCAGCTTATACTCAGGGGGCGTTACCGGGGCCAACGTCCTGACTTTC.

J is TRBJ2-1 and V is TRBV9; perhaps TRBD1 as D (6 bases). V gave up 0 bases and J gave up 3 bases, with 10 bases separating them. The germline CDR1 and CDR2 sequences are SGDLS and YYNGEE. The CDR3 has 15 residues. The CDR3 nucleotides are TGTGCCAGCAGCGTAGTGGGGACAATCTACAATGAGCAGTTCTTC. Protein sequence: CASSVVGTIYNEQFF.

V and J are TRBV28 and TRBJ1-1, with 7 bases fitting TRBD1. The J segment lost 13 bases and the V segment lost 1 base, leaving 15 bases of the junction unmatched. Germline CDR1 MDHEN, CDR2 SYDVKM. The CDR3 spans 15 residues. Written as DNA, the CDR3 is TGTGCCAGCAGTTTATCTGCCGAGGGGGCGAAGGGTCTTTTCTTT. It is translated as CASSLSAEGAKGLFF.

This rearrangement joins TRBV6-2 or TRBV6-3 to TRBJ2-7; D call uncertain. Deletions cut 5 bases from V and 1 base from J, with 3 bases between. The CDR3 runs 11 residues. CDR1 MNHEY and CDR2 SVGEGT come from the germline V gene. CDR3 loop: CASSRSYEQYF. CDR3 sequence (DNA): TGTGCCAGCAGTCGTTCCTACGAGCAGTACTTC.

The rearrangement joins TRBV5-4 to TRBJ2-7; tentatively, D is TRBD1 (6 bases). V was cut by 3 bases and J by 2 bases, with 12 bases left in between. Germline V gene data show CDR1 as SGHNT and CDR2 as YYREEE (reference sequence). The CDR3 sequence is 14 residues long. CDR3 DNA: TGTGCCAGCAGCTCACTACAGGGAACCTACGAGCAGTACTTC. This gives the protein CASSSLQGTYEQYF.

The CDR3 DNA reads as TGTGCCAGCAGCCCCGGACTTCAAACCTACGAGCAGTACTTC. Protein: CASSPGLQTYEQYF. The chain is built from TRBV5-4 and TRBJ2-7, with D perhaps matching TRBD2 (5 bases). With 4 bases removed from V and 2 bases from J, the gap between germline ends came to 13 bases. The CDR3 covers 14 residues. From germline, CDR1 is SGHNT and CDR2 YYREEE (reference sequence).

The chain has TRBV9 and TRBJ2-3, with D tentatively TRBD2 (6 bases). V lost 1 base and J 2 bases, leaving 11 bases between the germline ends. The V gene's germline CDR1 is SGDLS and CDR2 YYNGEE. CDR3 length equals 15 residues. The CDR3 loop reads CASSVIAAFTDTQYF. CDR3 DNA sequence: TGTGCCAGCAGCGTAATAGCGGCATTCACAGATACGCAGTATTTT.

The genes are TRBV25-1 and TRBJ1-1; weak D call: TRBD1 (5 bases). Germline assignment: CDR1 MGHDK and CDR2 SYGVNS. This CDR3 has 14 residues. V was trimmed by 8 bases and J by 5 bases, leaving 18 bases between them. For the CDR3, the DNA is TGTGCCAGCCACCCGGGGGGAGGGGTGACTGAAGCTTTCTTT. Encoded protein: CASHPGGGVTEAFF.

The rearrangement uses TRBV19 and TRBJ1-1; D might be TRBD1 (5 bases). This CDR3 spans 14 amino acids. Germline CDR1 LNHDA, CDR2 SQIVND (reference sequence). Trimming took 3 bases from V and 4 from J, leaving 12 bases between them. CDR3: CASSIPGLRTEAFF. CDR3 bases: TGTGCCAGTAGTATCCCGGGACTTCGCACTGAAGCTTTCTTT. The complete variable domain, with remaining parts taken from reference TRBV19 and TRBJ1-1, reads DGGITQSPKYLFRKEGQNVTLSCEQNLNHDAMYWYRQDPGQGLRLIYYSQIVNDFQKGDIAEGYSVSREKKESFPLTVTSAQKNPTAFYLCASSIPGLRTEAFFGQGTRLTVV.

This chain links TRBV29-1 with TRBJ2-3, with 13 bases matching TRBD2. The CDR3 contains 15 residues. Germline assignment: CDR1 SQVTM and CDR2 ANQGSEA. The V and J ends lost 7 bases and 0 bases, in that order; junction bases with no gene match: 4. CDR3 loop: CSGGTSGVSTDTQYF. The CDR3 DNA follows: TGCAGCGGTGGGACTAGCGGGGTCAGCACAGATACGCAGTATTTT.

V is TRBV6-5 and J is TRBJ1-5; no clear D gene. V lost 4 bases, J lost 7 bases, and 17 bases lay in between. From germline, CDR1 is MNHEY and CDR2 SVGAGI. The CDR3 spans 15 residues. The CDR3 DNA reads TGTGCCAGCAGTTCCCGGACCCCCCGAGGGCAGCCCCAGCATTTT. Amino acids: CASSSRTPRGQPQHF.

In regard to this clone: Other DNA sequences in this specimen translate into the identical CDR3. This chain links TRBV29-1 with TRBJ1-5; D might be TRBD1 (5 bases). Per the germline V gene, CDR1 is SQVTM and CDR2 is ANQGSEA. The CDR3 loop spans 13 amino acids. V gave up 4 bases and J gave up 4 bases, with 11 bases separating them. The CDR3, as DNA: TGCAGCGTTGGGCGGGGGAATAATCAGCCCCAGCATTTT. Translating it yields CSVGRGNNQPQHF.

This chain uses TRBV4-2 with TRBJ1-2; D not certain. CDR1 and CDR2 (germline): LGHNA, YNFKEQ. This CDR3 has 15 residues. Trimming cost V 0 bases and J 3 bases, with 11 bases left between them. The CDR3 DNA follows: TGTGCCAGCAGCCAAGATCTGGGCACCTACTATGGCTACACCTTC. Its translation: CASSQDLGTYYGYTF.

This sequence joins TRBV10-1 and TRBJ2-2, with 9 bases lining up with TRBD2. Looked up from germline, CDR1 is WNHNN and CDR2 is SYGVQD (reference sequence). Unmatched junction bases numbered 5, after V lost 3 bases and J lost 0 bases. The length of the CDR3 is 17 residues. The CDR3 coding sequence is TGCGCCAGCAGTGATCCAGCGGGAGGCCCGAACACCGGGGAGCTGTTTTTT. It codes for CASSDPAGGPNTGELFF.

The rearrangement uses TRBV11-2 and TRBJ2-7; 7 positions agree with TRBD2. With 5 bases clipped from V and 0 bases from J, the junction kept 10 bases outside the gene matches. CDR1 and CDR2 (germline): SGHAT, FQNNGV. The CDR3 has 16 amino acids. CDR3 bases: TGTGCCAGCAGCCGCCGGGAGGTGCTTAGCTCCTACGAGCAGTACTTC. The encoded protein is CASSRREVLSSYEQYF.

The V and J genes are TRBV7-8 and TRBJ1-5; D gene unclear. This CDR3 spans 15 amino acids. The germline V and J ends were trimmed by 5 bases and 0 bases, with 11 bases remaining between them. Germline CDR1 reads SGHVS; CDR2 reads FQNEAQ. CDR3 sequence (DNA): TGTGCCAGCAGCCAGTGGCATAATAGCAATCAGCCCCAGCATTTT. Its protein is CASSQWHNSNQPQHF.

The chain links TRBV9 to TRBJ1-1; tentatively, D is TRBD1 (5 bases). The CDR3 is 18 amino acids. Trimming took off 0 bases at V and 0 bases at J, with 18 bases between the two ends. Looked up from germline, CDR1 is SGDLS and CDR2 is YYNGEE. CDR3 nucleotides: TGTGCCAGCAGCGTAGTCTCCCGGGCGGGGACGCTGAACACTGAAGCTTTCTTT. The encoded protein is CASSVVSRAGTLNTEAFF.

This rearrangement joins TRBV19 to TRBJ2-3; D may be TRBD2 (5 bases). CDR1 LNHDA and CDR2 SQIVND come from the germline V gene (reference sequence). The V end was cut by 3 bases, the J end by 6 bases, with 16 bases between. The CDR3 length is 15 residues. Here the CDR3 reads CASSIRAGSLDTQYF. The CDR3 nucleotides read TGTGCCAGTAGTATCCGGGCGGGTTCCCTGGATACGCAGTATTTT. The whole variable domain, remainder taken from reference TRBV19 and TRBJ2-3, is DGGITQSPKYLFRKEGQNVTLSCEQNLNHDAMYWYRQDPGQGLRLIYYSQIVNDFQKGDIAEGYSVSREKKESFPLTVTSAQKNPTAFYLCASSIRAGSLDTQYFGPGTRLTVL.